This passage covers 20 T cell receptor beta chains from one sample sequenced in a study of T cells in Graves' hyperthyroidism and ophthalmopathy. RNA transcripts gave rise to amplified TCR beta CDR3 regions. The TCR CDR3 was amplified in a first-round RT-PCR using the HTBI primer set. TCRdb re-analysed the multiplex PCR reads in MiXCR, keeping a single row per CDR3 protein. Of over 650,000 distinct CDR3 sequences listed, about 45% were seen once; the top ten hold under 8.5%. Sequencing used peripheral blood or thyroid tissue (not recorded which). The receptors were gathered from an adult man with Graves' disease, either hyperthyroidism or ophthalmopathy (not recorded which).

The chain joins TRBV20-1 to TRBJ2-7; 10 nucleotides agree with TRBD2. The CDR3 loop spans 17 amino acids. Germline lookup yields CDR1 DFQATT and CDR2 SNEGSKA (reference sequence). The junction had 15 bases not matched to a gene; V was cut back by 3 bases and J by 4 bases. The CDR3 is CSASAPTQGTSEYEQYF. CDR3 in DNA: TGCAGTGCTAGCGCACCTACTCAGGGGACTAGCGAGTACGAGCAGTACTTC.

This clonotype was seen more than once but under ten times. CDR3 nucleotides: TGTGCCAGCAGTGAATACAGTAACTATGGCTACACCTTC. Encoded protein: CASSEYSNYGYTF. This chain uses TRBV2 with TRBJ1-2, with D hard to call. This CDR3 has 13 residues. Germline V gene lookup returns CDR1 SNHLY and CDR2 FYNNEI. V was cut by 2 bases and J by 1 base, with 5 bases left in between.

The V call is TRBV29-1, the J call TRBJ1-6; 9 nucleotides align to TRBD1. The CDR3 runs 13 residues. The trim removed 6 bases at V and 10 bases at J, leaving 7 bases unmatched. Germline V CDR1 and CDR2: SQVTM, ANQGSEA. The CDR3 DNA follows: TGCAGCGTCGGGACAGGGTGGTGGTCACCCCTCCACTTT. Its translation: CSVGTGWWSPLHF.

This chain joins TRBV6-1 and TRBJ2-7, with 10 bases identical to TRBD1. Germline V CDR1 and CDR2: MNHNS, SASEGT. This CDR3 comprises 15 residues. The ends lost 6 bases at V and 5 bases at J; junction bases unmatched: 10. The CDR3 nucleotides are TGTGCCAGCAGGACTTTGGACAGGGGGGAGCACGAGCAGTACTTC. This sequence encodes CASRTLDRGEHEQYF.

This sequence joins TRBV6-5 and TRBJ1-1; possible D gene TRBD1, 6 bases. V was shortened by 2 bases and J by 4 bases, with 14 bases between the two germline ends. Looked up from germline, CDR1 is MNHEY and CDR2 is SVGAGI. The CDR3 spans 15 residues. Written as DNA, the CDR3 is TGTGCCAGCAGTTACGCAGCAGGGGTGGGCACTGAAGCTTTCTTT. Translated, it gives CASSYAAGVGTEAFF.

This clonotype was counted only a few times. This sequence joins TRBV20-1 and TRBJ2-7; D remains ambiguous. CDR1 is DFQATT, CDR2 SNEGSKA, per germline (reference sequence). Trimming cost V 2 bases and J 0 bases, with 8 bases left between them. The CDR3 loop spans 13 amino acids. The CDR3 DNA is TGCAGTGCTAGAACGGTGAGCTCCTACGAGCAGTACTTC. It codes for CSARTVSSYEQYF.

The count of this clonotype is one. The conserved phenylalanine or tryptophan is not found at the CDR3 terminus, so this likely reflects a read error. Because the CDR3's place on the DNA is in doubt, the DNA is left out and the CDR3 is given as listed by TCRdb. The chain couples TRBV5-4 to TRBJ2-2; whether TRBD1, the table's D call, matches the DNA was not checked. The CDR3 has 9 residues if both end residues are counted. The germline V gene has CDR1 SGHNT and CDR2 YYREEE (reference sequence). The CDR3 sequence is CASSLPPGG.

This clonotype has a count of ten or more. The gene calls are TRBV12-3 or TRBV12-4 and TRBJ1-1; D might be TRBD1 (5 bases). This CDR3 is built from 12 residues. The ends were cut back, 5 bases at V and 8 bases at J, with 12 bases in the middle. The CDR3 DNA reads as TGTGCCAGCAGTGCCCTTGAGGGGGAAGCTTTCTTT. The encoded protein is CASSALEGEAFF.

This clonotype was picked up many times. V usage is TRBV7-2 and J usage is TRBJ1-6; D is perhaps TRBD1 (5 bases). The V and J ends lost 1 base and 6 bases respectively, with 13 bases between them. Germline lookup yields CDR1 SGHTA and CDR2 FQGNSA. CDR3 length: 16 residues. CDR3 in amino acids: CASSLVSRGVNSPLHF. CDR3 sequence (DNA): TGTGCCAGCAGCTTAGTGTCTCGAGGGGTTAATTCACCCCTCCACTTT.

This clonotype appeared a few times. V usage is TRBV6-5 and J usage is TRBJ2-7, with D possibly being TRBD2 (5 bases). Trimming took off 0 bases at V and 6 bases at J, with 9 bases between the two ends. The CDR3 consists of 13 residues. Germline values: CDR1 MNHEY, CDR2 SVGAGI. The CDR3 coding sequence is TGTGCCAGCAGTTACTCGACTGGAGGCGAGCAGTACTTC. It yields the protein CASSYSTGGEQYF.

Points on this clonotype: Given the absence of the conserved phenylalanine or tryptophan at the CDR3 end, a read error is likely. The chain joins TRBV9 to TRBJ2-7, with 12 bases identical to TRBD2. After removal of 0 bases from V and 3 bases from J, the junction contained 1 base not matched to a gene. Germline V gives CDR1 SGDLS, CDR2 YYNGEE. The CDR3 has 15 residues. This chain's CDR3 is CASSVGTSGDYEQYC. The CDR3 DNA sequence: TGTGCCAGCAGCGTAGGGACTAGCGGGGACTACGAGCAGTACTGC.

This clonotype was counted ten times or more. This chain links TRBV12-3 or TRBV12-4 with TRBJ1-3; D is possibly TRBD1 (6 bases). V was pared by 5 bases and J by 4 bases, with 12 bases between. The CDR3 is 14 amino acids. DNA for the CDR3: TGTGCCAGCAGTCTAACAGGGTTGGGAAACACCATATATTTT. It translates to CASSLTGLGNTIYF.

This clonotype was seen many times. V usage is TRBV25-1 and J usage is TRBJ1-1; D ambiguous. The CDR3 sequence is 12 residues long. Per the germline V gene, CDR1 is MGHDK and CDR2 is SYGVNS. V lost 7 bases and J lost 5, with 11 bases in between. The chain's CDR3 is CASNEGGTEAFF. CDR3 nucleotide sequence: TGTGCCAGCAACGAGGGAGGGACTGAAGCTTTCTTT.

V and J are TRBV27 and TRBJ1-5, with D possibly being TRBD1 (6 bases). The germline V and J ends were trimmed by 5 bases and 6 bases, with 14 bases remaining between them. The CDR3 totals 14 residues. Germline V gives CDR1 MNHEY, CDR2 SMNVEV (reference sequence). CDR3 region: CASSLYRAGQPQHF. DNA of the CDR3: TGTGCCAGCAGTCTCTACAGGGCCGGTCAGCCCCAGCATTTT.

This clonotype has a count of ten or more. The chain joins TRBV19 to TRBJ2-6, with D perhaps matching TRBD1 (6 bases). V dropped 6 bases and J dropped 1 base, with 13 bases sitting between them. Germline-derived CDR1 and CDR2 are LNHDA and SQIVND (reference sequence). The CDR3 has 16 residues. CDR3 nucleotide sequence: TGTGCCAGTAGCCCGGGACACAGTTCTGGGGCCAACGTCCTGACTTTC. As protein: CASSPGHSSGANVLTF.

In its sample, this clonotype was seen many times. V gene TRBV7-2 combines with J gene TRBJ2-7; possibly TRBD1 for D (5 bases). This CDR3 is built from 13 residues. V lost 1 base to trimming and J lost 3 bases, with 7 bases between them. Germline V gene data show CDR1 as SGHTA and CDR2 as FQGNSA. As DNA, the CDR3 is TGTGCCAGCAGCTTAGACAGGCTCTACGAGCAGTACTTC. Translating gives CASSLDRLYEQYF. The variable domain in full, with the rest retrieved from reference TRBV7-2 and TRBJ2-7, is GAGVSQSPSNKVTEKGKDVELRCDPISGHTALYWYRQSLGQGLEFLIYFQGNSAPDKSGLPSDRFSAERTGGSVSTLTIQRTQQEDSAVYLCASSLDRLYEQYFGPGTRLTVT.

Comment on this clonotype: Sequence at one end of the junction differs from germline and may be a read error. This chain connects TRBV10-3 to TRBJ2-2; D is unclear. CDR1 is ENHRY, CDR2 SYGVKD, per germline. The CDR3 loop spans 12 amino acids. The DNA for the CDR3 is TGTGCCAGCAGTTCTGGCTCCGGGGAGCTGTTTTTT. Encoded protein: CASSSGSGELFF.

V gene TRBV15 combines with J gene TRBJ2-7; 8 bases match TRBD1. There are 15 residues in the CDR3. Trimming took 0 bases from V and 3 from J; bases not matched to a gene: 4. Germline CDR1 LNHNV, CDR2 YYDKDF (reference sequence). DNA for the CDR3: TGTGCCACCAGCAGAGATCTAGACAGGGGCTACGAGCAGTACTTC. Translating gives CATSRDLDRGYEQYF.

This clonotype was counted a few times. The V gene is TRBV6-5, the J gene TRBJ1-5; no clear D. Germline CDR1 reads MNHEY; CDR2 reads SVGAGI. Trimming removed 6 bases from V and 0 bases from J, with 9 bases in between. CDR3 size: 14 residues. The CDR3 spells CASRAAGSNQPQHF. CDR3 DNA: TGTGCCAGCAGGGCCGCCGGTAGCAATCAGCCCCAGCATTTT.

V is TRBV7-6 and J is TRBJ2-2, with a possible D match to TRBD2 (6 bases). The CDR3 totals 14 residues. Deletions cut 3 bases from V and 6 bases from J, with 11 bases between. The V gene's germline CDR1 is SGHVS and CDR2 FNYEAQ. The CDR3 loop reads CASSFRPGAGELFF. CDR3 in DNA: TGTGCCAGCAGCTTCCGTCCGGGGGCCGGGGAGCTGTTTTTT.